Following are 26 T cell receptor beta chains from one sample sequenced in a study of cytomegalovirus exposure and HLA in healthy donors (dated by TCRdb to about 2017). The protocol used for the library was the immunoSEQ multiplex PCR assay. For the multiplex PCR, a mixture combining 60 forward primers for TCR Vbeta segments and 13 reverse primers for TCR Jbeta segments was used. TCRdb retrieved this table from immuneACCESS and kept in-frame rearrangements only. Not all clones are present; in checked studies, unresolved V genes account for under half, and no reason is known for the remainder. Recorded for this sample are some 200,000 clones; under 70% of them occurred a single time. The ten largest clones represent 2.6% of the sample. The sequencing sample was made of PBMCs. The receptors here all came from a man in his forties in good health and CMV-seropositive.

The genes are TRBV9 and TRBJ2-1; D perhaps matches TRBD1 (5 bases). This CDR3 contains 17 residues. The germline CDR1 and CDR2 sequences are SGDLS and YYNGEE. Between the trimmed V and J ends, which lost 5 bases and 5 bases, there was a span of 23 bases. The CDR3 DNA sequence: TGTGCCAGCAGACTTTCTGGATATAGGGGCTTAAACAATGAGCAGTTCTTC. This gives the protein CASRLSGYRGLNNEQFF. Full variable domain (missing parts from reference TRBV9 and TRBJ2-1): DSGVTQTPKHLITATGQRVTLRCSPRSGDLSVYWYQQSLDQGLQFLIQYYNGEERAKGNILERFSAQQFPDLHSELNLSSLELGDSALYFCASRLSGYRGLNNEQFFGPGTRLTVL.

This clone was counted a single time. The chain has TRBV18 and TRBJ1-6; 10 nucleotides line up with TRBD1. The CDR3 totals 14 residues. Germline V lookup: CDR1 KGHSH, CDR2 LQKENI. Trimming removed 5 bases from V and 10 bases from J; junction bases left unmatched: 5. CDR3: CASSSDRGNSPLHF. The CDR3, as DNA: TGTGCCAGCTCATCGGACAGGGGGAACTCACCCCTCCACTTT.

DNA for the CDR3: TGCGCCAGCAGCGTAAGCGGGGGTCAAGAGACCCAGTACTTC. Its protein product is CASSVSGGQETQYF. This sequence joins TRBV5-1 and TRBJ2-5, with TRBD2 matching 8 bases. V was pared by 4 bases and J by 2 bases, with 4 bases of the junction left unmatched. The CDR3 length is 14 residues. Germline V gives CDR1 SGHRS, CDR2 YFSETQ.

This clone was found once. V and J are TRBV5-6 and TRBJ2-7; TRBD2 matches at 7 bases. The CDR3 is made up of 13 amino acids. The V gene's germline CDR1 is SGHDT and CDR2 YYEEEE. After removal of 6 bases from V and 2 bases from J, the junction contained 5 bases not matched to a gene. The CDR3 DNA is TGTGCCAGCACCCCGGCGGGGGCCTACGAGCAGTACTTC. It specifies CASTPAGAYEQYF.

The chain combines TRBV4-2 with TRBJ2-5; the match to TRBD2 covers 10 bases. Near its end, the DNA agrees better with TRBJ2-7, so the J call may be wrong. Germline V gene sequence: CDR1 LGHNA, CDR2 YNFKEQ. The CDR3 contains 16 residues. In DNA form, the CDR3 reads TGTGCCAGCAGCCCCTATCTAGCGGGGGACCTCTACGAGCAGTACTTC. It specifies CASSPYLAGDLYEQYF.

This chain connects TRBV7-2 to TRBJ2-7; the D gene is possibly TRBD2 (6 bases). The germline gives CDR1 SGHTA, CDR2 FQGNSA. The CDR3 runs to 14 residues. Trimming pared 0 bases from V and 6 bases from J, leaving 12 bases between. DNA for the CDR3: TGTGCCAGCAGCTTAGCGGGGGGAGTCTCCGAGCAGTACTTC. It translates to CASSLAGGVSEQYF.

The chain recombines TRBV28 with TRBJ1-6; D might be TRBD1 (6 bases). CDR3 length: 13 residues. Germline V lookup: CDR1 MDHEN, CDR2 SYDVKM. V lost 7 bases and J 14 bases, leaving 18 bases between the germline ends. Here the CDR3 reads CASNRWTVPSLHF. CDR3 DNA: TGTGCCAGCAACCGTTGGACAGTTCCATCCCTCCACTTT. Full variable domain (missing parts from reference TRBV28 and TRBJ1-6): DVKVTQSSRYLVKRTGEKVFLECVQDMDHENMFWYRQDPGLGLRLIYFSYDVKMKEKGDIPEGYSVSREKKERFSLILESASTNQTSMYLCASNRWTVPSLHFGNGTRLTVT.

The V call is TRBV6-5, the J call TRBJ2-2; a possible D gene is TRBD1 (6 bases). The CDR3 runs to 16 residues. V was trimmed by 2 bases and J by 6 bases, leaving 16 bases between them. Germline loops: CDR1 MNHEY, CDR2 SVGAGI. Here the CDR3 reads CASSYGGGTESGELFF. As DNA, the CDR3 is TGTGCCAGCAGTTACGGGGGCGGAACTGAGTCCGGGGAGCTGTTTTTT.

J is TRBJ1-2 and V is TRBV4-1; 7 nucleotides agree with TRBD1. Germline-derived CDR1 and CDR2 are MGHRA and YSYEKL. Trimming at V came to 0 bases and at J to 5 bases, leaving 6 bases not matched to a gene. CDR3 length: 15 amino acids. In nucleotides, the CDR3 is TGCGCCAGCAGCCAAGACGGGGACAGTTGGTATGGCTACACCTTC. Translated, it gives CASSQDGDSWYGYTF.

This clone was picked up a small number of times. V gene TRBV5-1 combines with J gene TRBJ1-1; D is unresolved. Germline V lookup: CDR1 SGHRS, CDR2 YFSETQ. Trimming took 3 bases from V and 6 from J, leaving 15 bases between them. This CDR3 has 14 amino acids. The CDR3 sequence is CASSSTAPGAEAFF. For the CDR3, the DNA is TGCGCCAGCAGCTCGACCGCACCGGGTGCTGAAGCTTTCTTT.

V usage is TRBV6-5 and J usage is TRBJ2-3; 12 bases agree with TRBD2. J lost 5 bases, V lost 6 bases, and 6 bases had no gene match. Germline CDR1 reads MNHEY; CDR2 reads SVGAGI. The CDR3 has 15 residues. The CDR3, as DNA: TGTGCCAGCAGCGCCCTAGCGGGGGGGCAAGATACGCAGTATTTT. This translates into CASSALAGGQDTQYF.

The chain couples TRBV7-9 to TRBJ1-2; possible D gene TRBD1, 6 bases. CDR3 length: 13 residues. V lost 1 base to trimming and J lost 6 bases, with 9 bases between them. CDR1 is SEHNR and CDR2 is FQNEAQ in the germline V gene (reference sequence). The DNA for the CDR3 is TGTGCCAGCAGCTTAGTACAGGGTAATGGCTACACCTTC. Amino acid sequence: CASSLVQGNGYTF.

The CDR3 region is CASSYRGAAYEQYF. CDR3 nucleotides: TGTGCCAGCAGTTACCGGGGGGCGGCCTACGAGCAGTACTTC. The chain joins TRBV6-5 to TRBJ2-7; D possibly corresponds to TRBD2 (7 bases). Trimming removed 2 bases from V and 2 bases from J, with 10 bases in between. Germline CDR1 MNHEY, CDR2 SVGAGI. The CDR3 contains 14 residues.

The chain recombines TRBV7-6 with TRBJ1-1; 7 bases are shared with TRBD1. Germline CDR1 SGHVS, CDR2 FNYEAQ. J was trimmed by 5 bases and V by 1 base; bases with no gene match: 4. This CDR3 contains 14 residues. CDR3 in amino acids: CASSLGRGQTEAFF. CDR3 coding DNA: TGTGCCAGCAGCTTAGGTAGGGGGCAGACTGAAGCTTTCTTT.

In its sample, this clone was seen a few times. This chain links TRBV4-1 with TRBJ2-4; tentative D call: TRBD2 (5 bases). Germline V lookup: CDR1 MGHRA, CDR2 YSYEKL. The CDR3 totals 17 residues. V dropped 1 base and J dropped 0 bases, with 13 bases sitting between them. The CDR3 here is CASSQGPLGIAKNIQYF. CDR3 nucleotides: TGCGCCAGCAGCCAAGGACCCCTCGGGATAGCCAAAAACATTCAGTACTTC.

The chain links TRBV11-2 to TRBJ1-1, with TRBD1 identical over 9 bases. Germline-derived CDR1 and CDR2 are SGHAT and FQNNGV. The J segment lost 5 bases and the V segment lost 2 bases, leaving 6 bases of the junction unmatched. The CDR3 totals 15 residues. The CDR3 nucleotides are TGTGCCAGCAGCTTACAACAGGACAGGGGTACTGAAGCTTTCTTT. Translating it yields CASSLQQDRGTEAFF.

The CDR3 sequence: CSALPSEGYTF. The CDR3 coding sequence is TGCAGTGCTCTTCCTTCCGAGGGCTACACCTTC. The chain combines TRBV20-1 with TRBJ1-2, with D uncertain. Trimming shortened V by 5 bases and J by 8 bases, and 12 bases separated the two germline ends. The CDR3 contains 11 residues. Germline values: CDR1 DFQATT, CDR2 SNEGSKA (reference sequence).

CDR3 residues: CATSRDKRNTEAFF. CDR3 nucleotides: TGTGCCACCAGCAGAGATAAGAGGAACACTGAAGCTTTCTTT. The chain carries TRBV15 and TRBJ1-1; D unclear. The CDR3 loop spans 14 amino acids. Germline V gene lookup returns CDR1 LNHNV and CDR2 YYDKDF (reference sequence). V gave up 0 bases and J gave up 1 base, with 6 bases separating them. Filled out from reference TRBV15 and TRBJ1-1, the complete variable domain reads DAMVIQNPRYQVTQFGKPVTLSCSQTLNHNVMYWYQQKSSQAPKLLFHYYDKDFNNEADTPDNFQSRRPNTSFCFLDIRSPGLGDTAMYLCATSRDKRNTEAFFGQGTRLTVV.

This chain connects TRBV7-7 to TRBJ1-2; D is possibly TRBD1 (6 bases). The V end lost 5 bases, the J end lost 6 bases, and 19 bases lay between the germline ends. CDR1 SSHAT and CDR2 FNYEAQ come from the germline V gene (reference sequence). The CDR3 sequence is 15 residues long. The CDR3 DNA reads TGTGCCAGCAGCCCCCTTCGGGAGGACAGCGATGGCTACACCTTC. Its translation is CASSPLREDSDGYTF.

This chain joins TRBV6-5 and TRBJ1-3; D not certain. Trimming left V 2 bases short and J 1 base short, with 6 bases between. Germline values: CDR1 MNHEY, CDR2 SVGAGI. The CDR3 length is 14 residues. The CDR3 is CASSYNPSGNTIYF. CDR3 DNA: TGTGCCAGCAGTTACAATCCATCTGGAAACACCATATATTTT.

The chain has TRBV7-6 and TRBJ2-7, with a possible D match to TRBD2 (7 bases). Trimming removed 3 bases from V and 7 bases from J, with 13 bases in between. Germline CDR1 and CDR2: SGHVS and FNYEAQ. The CDR3 has 13 amino acids. CDR3 amino acids: CASSFRRGAEQYF. DNA of the CDR3: TGTGCCAGCAGCTTCCGCCGGGGGGCGGAGCAGTACTTC.

In this sample, this clone turned up once. The V gene is TRBV7-8, the J gene TRBJ2-5, with D unclear. The better agreement between TRBJ2-7 and the DNA end casts doubt on the J call. The CDR3 loop spans 12 amino acids. Germline V CDR1 and CDR2: SGHVS, FQNEAQ. CDR3 amino acids: CASSLVAYEQYF. The CDR3 region has the DNA TGTGCCAGCAGCTTAGTAGCCTACGAGCAGTACTTC.

CDR3 region: CASSITGLHEKLFF. DNA of the CDR3: TGTGCCAGTAGTATCACAGGGCTTCATGAAAAACTGTTTTTT. This chain links TRBV19 with TRBJ1-4; possible D gene TRBD1, 6 bases. Germline V gene lookup returns CDR1 LNHDA and CDR2 SQIVND (reference sequence). V was shortened by 3 bases and J by 6 bases, with 11 bases between the two germline ends. This CDR3 is 14 amino acids long.

The V and J genes are TRBV10-3 and TRBJ2-5, with TRBD1 matching over 8 bases. The end of the DNA fits TRBJ2-7 better, so the J call may be wrong. CDR1 is ENHRY, CDR2 SYGVKD, per germline. The CDR3 is 13 amino acids. CDR3 in DNA: TGTGCCATCACAGGACGACAGGGGTACGAGCAGTACTTC. The encoded protein is CAITGRQGYEQYF.

CDR3 DNA: TGTGCCAGCAGTTTCCGGCGGGGGGGCCGAGATACGCAGTATTTT. Translation gives CASSFRRGGRDTQYF. V gene TRBV28 combines with J gene TRBJ2-3; 9 positions agree with TRBD2. The CDR3 contains 15 residues. V lost 3 bases and J lost 5; bases outside the gene matches: 6. Germline lookup yields CDR1 MDHEN and CDR2 SYDVKM. Drawing the rest from reference TRBV28 and TRBJ2-3, the complete variable domain is DVKVTQSSRYLVKRTGEKVFLECVQDMDHENMFWYRQDPGLGLRLIYFSYDVKMKEKGDIPEGYSVSREKKERFSLILESASTNQTSMYLCASSFRRGGRDTQYFGPGTRLTVL.

The V call is TRBV27, the J call TRBJ2-7, with a tentative D call TRBD2 (6 bases). This CDR3 region has 16 residues. Trimming pared 7 bases from V and 4 bases from J, leaving 23 bases between. Germline V gene data show CDR1 as MNHEY and CDR2 as SMNVEV (reference sequence). DNA of the CDR3: TGTGCCAGCAAAAGAAGTTTCGGGGGAGAGGGTTACGAGCAGTACTTC. It specifies CASKRSFGGEGYEQYF.